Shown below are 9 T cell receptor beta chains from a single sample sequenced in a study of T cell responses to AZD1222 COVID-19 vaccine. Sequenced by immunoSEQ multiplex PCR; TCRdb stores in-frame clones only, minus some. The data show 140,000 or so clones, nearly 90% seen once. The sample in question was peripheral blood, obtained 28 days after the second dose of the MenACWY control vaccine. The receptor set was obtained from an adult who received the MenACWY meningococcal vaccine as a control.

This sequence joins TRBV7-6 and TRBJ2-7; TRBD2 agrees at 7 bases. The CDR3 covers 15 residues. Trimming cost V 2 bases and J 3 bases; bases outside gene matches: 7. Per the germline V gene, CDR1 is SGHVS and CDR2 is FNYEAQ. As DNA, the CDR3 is TGTGCCAGCAGCTTAACGATGGGGAGGGGCTACGAGCAGTACTTC. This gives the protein CASSLTMGRGYEQYF.

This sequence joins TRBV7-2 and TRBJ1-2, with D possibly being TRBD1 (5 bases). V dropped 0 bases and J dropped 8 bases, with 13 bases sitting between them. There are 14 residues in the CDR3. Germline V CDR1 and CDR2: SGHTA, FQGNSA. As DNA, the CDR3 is TGTGCCAGCAGCTTAGCCGGGCAGGGCCAAGGCTACACCTTC. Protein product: CASSLAGQGQGYTF.

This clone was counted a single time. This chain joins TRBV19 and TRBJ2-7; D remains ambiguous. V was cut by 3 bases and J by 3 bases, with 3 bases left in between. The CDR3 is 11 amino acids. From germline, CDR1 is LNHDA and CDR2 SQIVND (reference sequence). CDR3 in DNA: TGTGCCAGTAGTATTGGCTACGAGCAGTACTTC. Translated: CASSIGYEQYF. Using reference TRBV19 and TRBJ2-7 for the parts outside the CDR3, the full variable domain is DGGITQSPKYLFRKEGQNVTLSCEQNLNHDAMYWYRQDPGQGLRLIYYSQIVNDFQKGDIAEGYSVSREKKESFPLTVTSAQKNPTAFYLCASSIGYEQYFGPGTRLTVT.

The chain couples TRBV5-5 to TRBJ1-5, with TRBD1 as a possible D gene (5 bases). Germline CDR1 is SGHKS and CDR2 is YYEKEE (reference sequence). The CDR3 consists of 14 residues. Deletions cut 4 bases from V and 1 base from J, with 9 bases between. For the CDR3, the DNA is TGTGCCAGCAGCACTAGGGACAGCAATCAGCCCCAGCATTTT. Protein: CASSTRDSNQPQHF.

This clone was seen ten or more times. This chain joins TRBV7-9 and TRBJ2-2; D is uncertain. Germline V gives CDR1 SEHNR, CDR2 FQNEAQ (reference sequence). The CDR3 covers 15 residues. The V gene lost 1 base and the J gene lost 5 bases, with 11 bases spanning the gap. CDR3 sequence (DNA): TGTGCCAGCAGCTTAGTTGGGTCGGTGACCGGGGAGCTGTTTTTT. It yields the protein CASSLVGSVTGELFF.

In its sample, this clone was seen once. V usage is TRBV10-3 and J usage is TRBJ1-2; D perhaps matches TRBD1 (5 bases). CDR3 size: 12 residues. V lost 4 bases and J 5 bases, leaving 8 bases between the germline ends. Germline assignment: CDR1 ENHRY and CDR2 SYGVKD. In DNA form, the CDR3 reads TGTGCCATCAGTGGACAGATATATGGCTACACCTTC. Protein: CAISGQIYGYTF.

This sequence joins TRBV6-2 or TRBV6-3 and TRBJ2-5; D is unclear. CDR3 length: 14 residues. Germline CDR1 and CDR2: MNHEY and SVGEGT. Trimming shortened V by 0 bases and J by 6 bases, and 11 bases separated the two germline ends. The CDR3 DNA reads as TGTGCCAGCAGTTACTCGCGGACGAAGAAGACCCAGTACTTC. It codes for CASSYSRTKKTQYF.

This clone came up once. The CDR3 loop is CSVRPDRNYGYTF. The CDR3 coding sequence is TGCAGCGTTCGCCCCGACAGAAACTATGGCTACACCTTC. The chain has TRBV29-1 and TRBJ1-2; TRBD1 is a possible D gene (5 bases). Trimming took 5 bases from V and 2 from J, leaving 12 bases between them. CDR3 size: 13 residues. Germline lookup yields CDR1 SQVTM and CDR2 ANQGSEA.

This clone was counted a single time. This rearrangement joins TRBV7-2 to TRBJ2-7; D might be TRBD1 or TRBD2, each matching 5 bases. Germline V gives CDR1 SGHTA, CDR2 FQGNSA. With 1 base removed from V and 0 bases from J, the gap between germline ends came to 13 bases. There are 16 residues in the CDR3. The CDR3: CASSLVGGPSSYEQYF. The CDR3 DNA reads TGTGCCAGCAGCTTAGTTGGGGGACCAAGCTCCTACGAGCAGTACTTC. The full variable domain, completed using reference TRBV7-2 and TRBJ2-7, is GAGVSQSPSNKVTEKGKDVELRCDPISGHTALYWYRQSLGQGLEFLIYFQGNSAPDKSGLPSDRFSAERTGGSVSTLTIQRTQQEDSAVYLCASSLVGGPSSYEQYFGPGTRLTVT.